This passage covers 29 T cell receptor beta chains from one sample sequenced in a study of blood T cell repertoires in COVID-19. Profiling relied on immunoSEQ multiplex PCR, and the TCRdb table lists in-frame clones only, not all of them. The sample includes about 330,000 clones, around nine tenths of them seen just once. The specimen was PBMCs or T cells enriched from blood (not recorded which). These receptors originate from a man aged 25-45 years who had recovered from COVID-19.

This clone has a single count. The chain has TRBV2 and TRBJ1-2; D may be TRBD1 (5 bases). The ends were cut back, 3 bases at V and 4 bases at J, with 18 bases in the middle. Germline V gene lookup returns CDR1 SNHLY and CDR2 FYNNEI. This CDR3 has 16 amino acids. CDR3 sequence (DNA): TGTGCCAGCAGTGAGACCTCCGGGGGTTTCGGCTATGGCTACACCTTC. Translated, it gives CASSETSGGFGYGYTF.

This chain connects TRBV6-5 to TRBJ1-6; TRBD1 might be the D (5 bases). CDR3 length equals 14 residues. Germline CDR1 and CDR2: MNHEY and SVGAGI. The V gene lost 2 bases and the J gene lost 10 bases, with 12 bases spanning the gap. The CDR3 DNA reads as TGTGCCAGCAGTTACGGCAGGGTTGGATCACCCCTCCACTTT. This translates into CASSYGRVGSPLHF.

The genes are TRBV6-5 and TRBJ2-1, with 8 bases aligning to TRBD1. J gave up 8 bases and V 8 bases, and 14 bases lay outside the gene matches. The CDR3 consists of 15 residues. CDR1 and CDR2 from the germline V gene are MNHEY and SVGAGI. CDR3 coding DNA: TGTGCCAGCGGGAGGACAGGGCCTGTGATCCATGAGCAGTTCTTC. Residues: CASGRTGPVIHEQFF.

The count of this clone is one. DNA for the CDR3: TGTGCTAGTGGTTTGGTACCGGGGGGGCAGTTCTTC. Translation gives CASGLVPGGQFF. The chain recombines TRBV12-5 with TRBJ2-1; 7 nucleotides align to TRBD2. The CDR3 runs to 12 residues. Trimming cost V 0 bases and J 12 bases; bases outside gene matches: 2. Germline CDR1 is LGHNT and CDR2 is FRNRAP.

CDR3 in DNA: TGTGCCAGCTCTCCGGAGAGGGGACTCAATGAGCAGTTCTTC. It encodes CASSPERGLNEQFF. V is TRBV18 and J is TRBJ2-1; a weak D match, TRBD2 (6 bases). The length of the CDR3 is 14 residues. V lost 6 bases and J lost 6, with 15 bases in between. Germline V lookup: CDR1 KGHSH, CDR2 LQKENI.

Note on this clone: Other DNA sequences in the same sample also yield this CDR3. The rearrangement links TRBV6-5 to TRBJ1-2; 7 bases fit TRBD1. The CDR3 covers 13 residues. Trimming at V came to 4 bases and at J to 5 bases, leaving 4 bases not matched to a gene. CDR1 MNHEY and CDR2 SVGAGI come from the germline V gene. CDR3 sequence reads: CASSLGGNYGYTF. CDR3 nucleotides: TGTGCCAGCAGTTTAGGGGGCAATTATGGCTACACCTTC.

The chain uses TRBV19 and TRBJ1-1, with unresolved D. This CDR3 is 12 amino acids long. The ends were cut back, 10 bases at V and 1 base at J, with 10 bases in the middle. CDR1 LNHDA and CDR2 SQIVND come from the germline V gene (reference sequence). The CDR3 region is CATRPGNTEAFF. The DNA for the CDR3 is TGTGCCACTCGCCCAGGGAACACTGAAGCTTTCTTT.

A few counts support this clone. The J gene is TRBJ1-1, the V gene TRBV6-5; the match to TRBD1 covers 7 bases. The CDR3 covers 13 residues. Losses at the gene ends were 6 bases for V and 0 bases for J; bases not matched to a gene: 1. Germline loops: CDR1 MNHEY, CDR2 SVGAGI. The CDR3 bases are TGTGCCAGCAGGGGACAGATGAACACTGAAGCTTTCTTT. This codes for CASRGQMNTEAFF.

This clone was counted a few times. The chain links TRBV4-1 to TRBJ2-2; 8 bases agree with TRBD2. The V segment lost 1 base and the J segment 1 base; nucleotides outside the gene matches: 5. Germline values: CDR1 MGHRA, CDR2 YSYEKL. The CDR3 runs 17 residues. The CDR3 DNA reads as TGCGCCAGCAGCCAAGCGGGTACTAGCGGGAACACCGGGGAGCTGTTTTTT. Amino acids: CASSQAGTSGNTGELFF.

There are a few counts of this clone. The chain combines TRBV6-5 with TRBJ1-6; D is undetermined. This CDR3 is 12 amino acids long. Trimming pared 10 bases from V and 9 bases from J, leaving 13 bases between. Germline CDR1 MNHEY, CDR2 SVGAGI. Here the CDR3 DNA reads TGTGCCACCAATCTCCGGGGTTCACCCCTCCACTTT. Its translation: CATNLRGSPLHF.

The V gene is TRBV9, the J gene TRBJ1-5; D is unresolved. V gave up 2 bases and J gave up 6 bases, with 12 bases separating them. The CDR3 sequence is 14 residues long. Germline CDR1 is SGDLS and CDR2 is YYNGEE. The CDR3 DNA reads TGTGCCAGCAGCGTTGGATGGGCTGGTCAGCCCCAGCATTTT. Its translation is CASSVGWAGQPQHF.

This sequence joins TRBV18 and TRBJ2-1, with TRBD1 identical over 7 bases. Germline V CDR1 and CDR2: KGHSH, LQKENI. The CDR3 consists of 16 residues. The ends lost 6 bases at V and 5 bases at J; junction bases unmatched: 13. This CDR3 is CASSPRTGAGDNEQFF. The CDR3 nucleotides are TGTGCCAGCTCCCCAAGAACAGGGGCCGGAGACAATGAGCAGTTCTTC.

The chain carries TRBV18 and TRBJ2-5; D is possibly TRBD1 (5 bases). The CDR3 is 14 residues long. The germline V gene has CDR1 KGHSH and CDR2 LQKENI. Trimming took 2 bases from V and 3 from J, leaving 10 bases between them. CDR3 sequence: CASSPTTVKETQYF. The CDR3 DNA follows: TGTGCCAGCTCACCAACGACAGTTAAAGAGACCCAGTACTTC.

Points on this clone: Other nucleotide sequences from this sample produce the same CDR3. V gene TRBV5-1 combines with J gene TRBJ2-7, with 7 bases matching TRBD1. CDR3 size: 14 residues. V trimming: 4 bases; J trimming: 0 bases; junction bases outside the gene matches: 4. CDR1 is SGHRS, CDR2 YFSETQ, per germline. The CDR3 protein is CASSLAGGSYEQYF. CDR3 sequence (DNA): TGCGCCAGCAGCCTGGCAGGGGGCTCCTACGAGCAGTACTTC.

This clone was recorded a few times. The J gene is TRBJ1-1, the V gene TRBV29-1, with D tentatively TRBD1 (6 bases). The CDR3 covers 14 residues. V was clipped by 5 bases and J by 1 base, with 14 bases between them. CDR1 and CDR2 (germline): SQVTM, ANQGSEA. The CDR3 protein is CSVPRGAGNTEAFF. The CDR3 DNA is TGCAGCGTTCCCAGGGGCGCGGGGAACACTGAAGCTTTCTTT.

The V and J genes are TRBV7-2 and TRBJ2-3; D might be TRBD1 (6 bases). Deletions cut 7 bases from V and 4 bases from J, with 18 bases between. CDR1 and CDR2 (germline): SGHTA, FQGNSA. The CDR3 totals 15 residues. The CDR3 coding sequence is TGTGCCAGCACCAATAGTGCAGGGGTTGCAGATACGCAGTATTTT. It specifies CASTNSAGVADTQYF. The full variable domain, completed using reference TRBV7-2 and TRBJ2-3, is GAGVSQSPSNKVTEKGKDVELRCDPISGHTALYWYRQSLGQGLEFLIYFQGNSAPDKSGLPSDRFSAERTGGSVSTLTIQRTQQEDSAVYLCASTNSAGVADTQYFGPGTRLTVL.

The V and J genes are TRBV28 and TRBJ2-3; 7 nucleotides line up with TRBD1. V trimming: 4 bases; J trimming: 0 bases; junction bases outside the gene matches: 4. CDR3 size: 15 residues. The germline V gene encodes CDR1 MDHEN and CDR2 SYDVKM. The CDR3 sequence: CASSSSGGSTDTQYF. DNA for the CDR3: TGTGCCAGCAGTTCCTCAGGGGGTAGCACAGATACGCAGTATTTT.

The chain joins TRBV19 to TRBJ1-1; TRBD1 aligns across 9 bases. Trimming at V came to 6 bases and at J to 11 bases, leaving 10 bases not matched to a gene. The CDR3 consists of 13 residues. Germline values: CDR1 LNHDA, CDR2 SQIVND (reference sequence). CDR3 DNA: TGTGCCAGTAGCGTACAGGGGGCCATGAACGCTTTCTTT. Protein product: CASSVQGAMNAFF. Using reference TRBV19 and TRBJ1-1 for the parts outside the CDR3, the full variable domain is DGGITQSPKYLFRKEGQNVTLSCEQNLNHDAMYWYRQDPGQGLRLIYYSQIVNDFQKGDIAEGYSVSREKKESFPLTVTSAQKNPTAFYLCASSVQGAMNAFFGQGTRLTVV.

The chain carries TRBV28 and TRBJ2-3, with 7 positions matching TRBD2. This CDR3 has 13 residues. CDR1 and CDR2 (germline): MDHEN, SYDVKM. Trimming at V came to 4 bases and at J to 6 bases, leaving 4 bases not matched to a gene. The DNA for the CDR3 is TGTGCCAGCAGTTCACCGACTAGCGATACGCAGTATTTT. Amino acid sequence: CASSSPTSDTQYF.

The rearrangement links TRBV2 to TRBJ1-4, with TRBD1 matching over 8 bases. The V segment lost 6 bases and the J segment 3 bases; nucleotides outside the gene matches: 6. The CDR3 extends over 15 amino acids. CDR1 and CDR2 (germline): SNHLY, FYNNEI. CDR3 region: CASRDRALANEKLFF. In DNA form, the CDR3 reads TGTGCCAGCAGGGACAGGGCCTTGGCTAATGAAAAACTGTTTTTT.

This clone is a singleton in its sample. CDR3 protein: CASSQATGTQPQHF. The CDR3 DNA reads as TGTGCCAGCAGCCAAGCGACAGGTACCCAGCCCCAGCATTTT. This chain links TRBV4-2 with TRBJ1-5; perhaps TRBD1 as D (6 bases). There are 14 residues in the CDR3. V was trimmed by 1 base and J by 7 bases, leaving 11 bases between them. The germline V gene has CDR1 LGHNA and CDR2 YNFKEQ.

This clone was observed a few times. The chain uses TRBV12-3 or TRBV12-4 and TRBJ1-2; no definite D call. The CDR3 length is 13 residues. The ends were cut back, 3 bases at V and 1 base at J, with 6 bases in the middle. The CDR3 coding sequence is TGTGCCAGCAGTTTTGGCAGTAACTATGGCTACACCTTC. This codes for CASSFGSNYGYTF.

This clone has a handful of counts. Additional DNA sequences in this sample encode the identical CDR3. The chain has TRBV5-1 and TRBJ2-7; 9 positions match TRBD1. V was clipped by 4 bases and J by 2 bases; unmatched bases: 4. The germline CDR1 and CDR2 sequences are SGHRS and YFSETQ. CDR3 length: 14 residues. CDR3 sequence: CASSPGQGPYEQYF. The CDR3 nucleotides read TGCGCCAGCAGCCCAGGACAGGGGCCCTACGAGCAGTACTTC.

The CDR3 reads CASSTPRTGGGMNTRANYGYTF. The CDR3 nucleotides read TGTGCCAGCAGTACTCCTCGGACAGGGGGCGGAATGAATACCCGAGCTAACTATGGCTACACCTTC. The chain uses TRBV28 and TRBJ1-2; 11 nucleotides line up with TRBD1. Germline V gene sequence: CDR1 MDHEN, CDR2 SYDVKM. The V gene end was trimmed by 5 bases and the J gene end by 0 bases; junction bases not matched to a gene: 23. The CDR3 is 22 amino acids.

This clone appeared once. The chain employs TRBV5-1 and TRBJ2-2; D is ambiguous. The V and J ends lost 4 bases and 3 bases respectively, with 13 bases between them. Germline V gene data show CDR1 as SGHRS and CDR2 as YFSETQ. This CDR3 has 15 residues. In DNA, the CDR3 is TGCGCCAGCAGCGATTTTGGCCGGGACACCGGGGAGCTGTTTTTT. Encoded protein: CASSDFGRDTGELFF.

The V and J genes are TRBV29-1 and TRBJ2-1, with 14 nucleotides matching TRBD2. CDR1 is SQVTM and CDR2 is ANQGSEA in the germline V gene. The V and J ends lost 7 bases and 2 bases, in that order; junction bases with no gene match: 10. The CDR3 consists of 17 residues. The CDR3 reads CSGQTSGGAGAYNEQFF. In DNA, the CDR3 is TGCAGCGGCCAGACTAGCGGGGGGGCTGGGGCCTACAATGAGCAGTTCTTC.

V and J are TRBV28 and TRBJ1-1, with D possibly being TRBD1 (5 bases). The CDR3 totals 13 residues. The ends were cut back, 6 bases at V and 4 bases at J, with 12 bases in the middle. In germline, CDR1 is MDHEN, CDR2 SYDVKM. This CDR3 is CASSYQGGTEAFF. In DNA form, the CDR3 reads TGTGCCAGCAGCTATCAGGGTGGCACTGAAGCTTTCTTT.

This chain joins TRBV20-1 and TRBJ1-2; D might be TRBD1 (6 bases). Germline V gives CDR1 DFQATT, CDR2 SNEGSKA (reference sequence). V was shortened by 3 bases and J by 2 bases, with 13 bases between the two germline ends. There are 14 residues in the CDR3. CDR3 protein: CSASGGAGNYGYTF. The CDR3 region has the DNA TGCAGTGCTAGTGGGGGCGCTGGGAACTATGGCTACACCTTC.

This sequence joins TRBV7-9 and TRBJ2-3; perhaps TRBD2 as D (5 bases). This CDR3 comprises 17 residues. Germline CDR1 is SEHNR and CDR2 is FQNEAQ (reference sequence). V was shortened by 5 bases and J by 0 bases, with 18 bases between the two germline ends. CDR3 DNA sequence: TGTGCCAGCAGCGCAGTCCTTGGACTGGGAAGCACAGATACGCAGTATTTT. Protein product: CASSAVLGLGSTDTQYF. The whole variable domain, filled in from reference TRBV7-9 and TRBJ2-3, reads DTGVSQNPRHKITKRGQNVTFRCDPISEHNRLYWYRQTLGQGPEFLTYFQNEAQLEKSRLLSDRFSAERPKGSFSTLEIQRTEQGDSAMYLCASSAVLGLGSTDTQYFGPGTRLTVL.